Sequencing of this T cell receptor (beta chain) was carried out in a study of blood T cell repertoires in COVID-19. Study background: Whether acute or convalescent, the COVID-19 samples came from the United States, Italy and Spain.

Per the study methods: Researchers report that nucleated cell counts were estimated from reference gene primer amplification. Assay used: immunoSEQ multiplex PCR; TCRdb lists only in-frame clones, some missing. V and J calls plus clone size are reproduced from that table; the DNA served to infer D and trimming. Here the sample spans 100,000 to 150,000 clones, around 76% being singletons. This CDR3 comprises 17 residues. This clone has just one count. The chain combines TRBV12-2 with TRBJ1-6. TRBV12-2 is a known pseudogene. Source material: peripheral blood. The TCR comes from a man aged 55 to 70 with acute or convalescent COVID-19. CDR3 in DNA: TGTGCAAGTCATCGTCCATTGGGGAGCTCCTATAATTCACCCCTCCACTTT. Translated, it gives CASHRPLGSSYNSPLHF.